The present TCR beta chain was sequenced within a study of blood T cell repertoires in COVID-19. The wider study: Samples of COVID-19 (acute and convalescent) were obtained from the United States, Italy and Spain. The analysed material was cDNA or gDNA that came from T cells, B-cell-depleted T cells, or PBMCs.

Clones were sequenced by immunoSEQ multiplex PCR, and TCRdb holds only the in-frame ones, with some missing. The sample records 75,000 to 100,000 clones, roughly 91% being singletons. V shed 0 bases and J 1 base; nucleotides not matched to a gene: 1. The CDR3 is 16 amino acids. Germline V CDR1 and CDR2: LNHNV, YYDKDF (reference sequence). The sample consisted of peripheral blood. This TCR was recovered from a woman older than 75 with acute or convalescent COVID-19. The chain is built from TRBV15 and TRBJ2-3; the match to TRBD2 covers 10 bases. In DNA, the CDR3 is TGTGCCACCAGCAGAGACCTAGCGGGGGGCACAGATACGCAGTATTTT. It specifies CATSRDLAGGTDTQYF.